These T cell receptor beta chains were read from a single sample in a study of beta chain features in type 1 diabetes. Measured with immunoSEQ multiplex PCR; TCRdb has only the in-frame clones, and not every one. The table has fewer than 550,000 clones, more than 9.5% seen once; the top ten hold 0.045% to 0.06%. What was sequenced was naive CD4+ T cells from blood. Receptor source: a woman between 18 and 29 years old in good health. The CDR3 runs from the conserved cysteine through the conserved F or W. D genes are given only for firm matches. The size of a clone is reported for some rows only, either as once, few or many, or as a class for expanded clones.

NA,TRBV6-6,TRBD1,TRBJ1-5,CASSLDREQPQHF,TGTGCCAGCAGTCTCGACAGGGAGCAGCCCCAGCATTTT
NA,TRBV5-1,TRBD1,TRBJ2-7,CASSLGKLDRGYEQYF,TGCGCCAGCAGCCTGGGGAAATTGGACAGGGGTTACGAGCAGTACTTC
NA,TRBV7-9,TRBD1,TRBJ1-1,CASSLAGQGEAFF,TGTGCCAGCAGCTTAGCGGGACAGGGGGAAGCTTTCTTT
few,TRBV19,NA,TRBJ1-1,CASSIDPGTEAFF,TGTGCCAGTAGTATAGATCCGGGGACTGAAGCTTTCTTT
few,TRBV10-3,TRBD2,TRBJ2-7,CAISLAGTYEQYF,TGTGCCATCAGCCTAGCGGGTACCTACGAGCAGTACTTC
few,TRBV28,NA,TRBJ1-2,CASSLRQVYGYTF,TGTGCCAGCAGTTTACGACAGGTCTATGGCTACACCTTC
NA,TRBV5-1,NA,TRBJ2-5,CASSYSEETQYF,TGCGCCAGCAGCTACTCCGAAGAGACCCAGTACTTC
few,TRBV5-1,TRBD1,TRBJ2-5,CASSGTGAETQYF,TGCGCCAGCAGCGGGACAGGGGCAGAGACCCAGTACTTC
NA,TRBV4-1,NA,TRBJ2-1,CASSHPTSSRYNEQFF,TGCGCCAGCAGCCATCCCACTAGCAGTAGATACAATGAGCAGTTCTTC
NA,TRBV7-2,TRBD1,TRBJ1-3,CASLLDRGRNTIYF,TGTGCCAGCCTACTGGACAGGGGACGAAACACCATATATTTT
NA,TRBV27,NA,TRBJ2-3,CASRTGGLLSTDTQYF,TGTGCCAGCAGGACGGGGGGCTTACTTAGCACAGATACGCAGTATTTT
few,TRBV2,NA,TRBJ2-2,CASTRQANTGELFF,TGTGCCAGCACCCGACAGGCGAACACCGGGGAGCTGTTTTTT
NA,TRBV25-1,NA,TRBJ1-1,CASSEFGTPKGEAFF,TGTGCCAGCAGTGAATTTGGGACCCCTAAAGGGGAAGCTTTCTTT
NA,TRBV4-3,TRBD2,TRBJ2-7,CASSLGTSGAGYEQYF,TGCGCCAGCAGCCTCGGGACTAGCGGGGCGGGCTACGAGCAGTACTTC
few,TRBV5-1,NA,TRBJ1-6,CASSPSRPDNSPLHF,TGCGCCAGCAGCCCCTCACGGCCGGATAATTCACCCCTCCACTTT
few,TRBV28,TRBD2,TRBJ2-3,CASSFQSGGTDTQYF,TGTGCCAGCAGTTTCCAGAGCGGGGGCACAGATACGCAGTATTTT
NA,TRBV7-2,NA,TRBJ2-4,CASSLARHSNIQYF,TGTGCCAGCAGCTTAGCGAGGCACTCAAACATTCAGTACTTC
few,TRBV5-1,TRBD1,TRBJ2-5,CASSLSDRPQVLQETQYF,TGCGCCAGCAGCCTCTCGGACAGGCCCCAAGTACTACAAGAGACCCAGTACTTC
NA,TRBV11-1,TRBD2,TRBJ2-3,CASRPALAGDTQYF,TGTGCCAGCAGACCTGCGCTAGCGGGCGATACGCAGTATTTT
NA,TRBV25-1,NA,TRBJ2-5,CASSDPVLAQETQYF,TGTGCCAGCAGTGACCCTGTCTTAGCCCAAGAGACCCAGTACTTC
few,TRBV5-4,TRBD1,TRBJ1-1,CASSADRGVAFF,TGTGCCAGCAGCGCAGACAGGGGGGTCGCTTTCTTT
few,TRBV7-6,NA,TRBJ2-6,CASSPQGTGANVLTF,TGTGCCAGCAGTCCCCAGGGAACTGGGGCCAACGTCCTGACTTTC
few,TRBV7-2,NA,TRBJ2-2,CASSFALLDGELFF,TGTGCCAGCAGTTTTGCCCTACTGGACGGGGAGCTGTTTTTT
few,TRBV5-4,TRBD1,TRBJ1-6,CASSLVGGGDRGGAPLHF,TGTGCCAGCAGCTTGGTAGGTGGAGGGGACAGGGGCGGCGCACCCCTCCACTTT
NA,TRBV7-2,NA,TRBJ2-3,CASSYGRTTDTQYF,TGTGCCAGCAGCTACGGTAGGACCACAGATACGCAGTATTTT
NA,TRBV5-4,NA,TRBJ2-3,CASSLGAGKNTQYF,TGTGCCAGCAGCTTGGGTGCAGGGAAGAATACGCAGTATTTT
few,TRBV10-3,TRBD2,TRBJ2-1,CAISERLAVEQFF,TGTGCCATCAGTGAGAGGCTAGCGGTCGAGCAGTTCTTC
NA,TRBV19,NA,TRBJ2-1,CASSIGGNSYNEQFF,TGTGCCAGTAGTATTGGAGGGAACTCCTACAATGAGCAGTTCTTC
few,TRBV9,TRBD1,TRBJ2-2,CASSRRTGQGAGELFF,TGTGCCAGCAGCAGACGAACGGGACAGGGTGCCGGGGAGCTGTTTTTT
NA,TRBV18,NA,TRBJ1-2,CASSLTEANYGYTF,TGTGCCAGCTCGCTGACAGAAGCTAACTATGGCTACACCTTC
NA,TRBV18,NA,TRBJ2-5,CASSPRDQETQYF,TGTGCCAGCTCACCCAGAGACCAAGAGACCCAGTACTTC
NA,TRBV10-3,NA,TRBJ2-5,CAISASGRQETQYF,TGTGCCATCAGTGCATCGGGGAGGCAAGAGACCCAGTACTTC
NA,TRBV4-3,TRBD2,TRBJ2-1,CASSHRTSGVEQFF,TGCGCCAGCAGCCACCGGACTAGCGGGGTGGAGCAGTTCTTC
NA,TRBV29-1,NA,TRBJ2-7,CSVATTSYEQYF,TGCAGCGTTGCCACTACCTCCTACGAGCAGTACTTC
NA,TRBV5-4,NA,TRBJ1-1,CASSLASRVGTEAFF,TGTGCCAGCAGCTTGGCGTCCCGGGTGGGCACTGAAGCTTTCTTT
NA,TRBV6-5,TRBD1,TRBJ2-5,CASKHRGLRETQYF,TGTGCCAGCAAGCACAGGGGGCTTCGGGAGACCCAGTACTTC
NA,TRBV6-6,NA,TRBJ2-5,CASTTAQETQYF,TGTGCCAGCACTACGGCCCAAGAGACCCAGTACTTC
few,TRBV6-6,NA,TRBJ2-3,CASSPRIDTDTQYF,TGTGCCAGCAGTCCGCGTATAGACACAGATACGCAGTATTTT
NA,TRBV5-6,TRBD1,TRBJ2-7,CASSLGTGNVDF,TGTGCCAGCAGCCTGGGGACAGGGAATGTCGATTTC
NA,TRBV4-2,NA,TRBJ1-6,CASSQAKVEDSPLHF,TGTGCCAGCAGCCAAGCCAAGGTGGAAGATTCACCCCTCCACTTT
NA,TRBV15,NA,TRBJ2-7,CATSPTDRYEQYF,TGTGCCACCAGTCCGACCGACCGGTACGAGCAGTACTTC
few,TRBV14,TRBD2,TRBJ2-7,CASSRTSFHEQYF,TGTGCCAGCAGCCGGACTAGCTTCCACGAGCAGTACTTC
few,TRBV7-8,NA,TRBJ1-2,CASSLRRKIHIF,TGTGCCAGCAGCTTACGGCGGAAGATCCATATCTTC